Following are 21 T cell receptor beta chains from one sample sequenced in a study of shared clonotypes between healthy human individuals. Repertoires were generated with immunoSEQ multiplex PCR, while TCRdb's copy carries only in-frame clones and drops some. The profile shows millions of clones, 85% to 95% of them singletons. Selected positively for CCR7 and CD45RO-negative, naive CD8 cells excluded terminally differentiated effector memory CD45RA+ cells. Sequencing was done on a sample of naive CD8+ T cells sorted from blood. The receptors stem from a man younger than 35 in good health.

V usage is TRBV2 and J usage is TRBJ1-5; 7 positions agree with TRBD1. The J segment lost 2 bases and the V segment lost 2 bases, leaving 18 bases of the junction unmatched. This CDR3 is 20 amino acids long. From germline, CDR1 is SNHLY and CDR2 FYNNEI. In nucleotides, the CDR3 is TGTGCCAGCAGTGAATCAGGGGAATTCGCTAACAGGGGCGGCAATCAGCCCCAGCATTTT. Protein product: CASSESGEFANRGGNQPQHF.

The chain employs TRBV9 and TRBJ2-7; TRBD2 is a possible D gene (6 bases). CDR3 size: 14 residues. Germline CDR1 and CDR2: SGDLS and YYNGEE. V was clipped by 0 bases and J by 5 bases, with 12 bases between them. The CDR3 nucleotides read TGTGCCAGCAGCGTAGGGGTCACGGGGGACGAGCAGTACTTC. This codes for CASSVGVTGDEQYF.

This clone has just one count. Other nucleotide sequences from this sample produce the same CDR3. The chain links TRBV11-2 to TRBJ2-7; no definite D call. V was trimmed by 5 bases and J by 0 bases, leaving 5 bases between them. Germline assignment: CDR1 SGHAT and CDR2 FQNNGV. CDR3 size: 12 residues. CDR3 loop: CASSPSSYEQYF. CDR3 nucleotide sequence: TGTGCCAGCAGCCCTAGCTCCTACGAGCAGTACTTC.

The J gene is TRBJ2-1, the V gene TRBV6-5; 7 nucleotides line up with TRBD1. This CDR3 is built from 14 residues. Germline CDR1 is MNHEY and CDR2 is SVGAGI. The J segment lost 4 bases and the V segment lost 6 bases, leaving 6 bases of the junction unmatched. The CDR3 reads CASSGTDPYNEQFF. DNA of the CDR3: TGTGCCAGCAGCGGGACAGATCCATACAATGAGCAGTTCTTC.

This clone was recorded once. The rearrangement joins TRBV29-1 to TRBJ2-5; unclear D gene. V was pared by 8 bases and J by 5 bases, with 6 bases between. The germline CDR1 and CDR2 sequences are SQVTM and ANQGSEA. The CDR3 consists of 9 residues. The CDR3 DNA is TGCAGCACTGGGGAGACCCAGTACTTC. Encoded protein: CSTGETQYF.

The chain combines TRBV11-2 with TRBJ1-4; possibly TRBD1 for D (5 bases). This CDR3 contains 14 residues. V lost 2 bases and J 6 bases, leaving 10 bases between the germline ends. Germline assignment: CDR1 SGHAT and CDR2 FQNNGV. The CDR3 DNA reads as TGTGCCAGCAGCTTATGGCAGGGCGATGAAAAACTGTTTTTT. This encodes CASSLWQGDEKLFF.

This clone was counted a single time. The gene calls are TRBV7-9 and TRBJ2-1; D is undetermined. Trimming took off 5 bases at V and 2 bases at J, with 16 bases between the two ends. The CDR3 runs 16 residues. The germline V gene encodes CDR1 SEHNR and CDR2 FQNEAQ (reference sequence). CDR3 bases: TGTGCCAGCAGCCATAAATCCGGTGGAGCCTACAATGAGCAGTTCTTC. This codes for CASSHKSGGAYNEQFF.

The chain employs TRBV6-4 and TRBJ2-2, with D possibly matching TRBD1 (6 bases). In germline, CDR1 is MRHNA, CDR2 SNTAGT. The CDR3 is 12 residues long. Trimming left V 10 bases short and J 7 bases short, with 13 bases between. This CDR3 is CATQGGSGELFF. In DNA form, the CDR3 reads TGTGCCACACAGGGTGGTAGCGGGGAGCTGTTTTTT.

The CDR3 nucleotides read TGTGCCAGCAGCTTAGAGGAGGACCTGGCTACGCAGTATTTT. Its translation: CASSLEEDLATQYF. The chain is built from TRBV7-9 and TRBJ2-3; TRBD2 is a possible D gene (5 bases). Germline CDR1 reads SEHNR; CDR2 reads FQNEAQ (reference sequence). V was pared by 1 base and J by 8 bases, with 13 bases between. The CDR3 consists of 14 residues.

The gene calls are TRBV4-1 and TRBJ2-5; 8 bases are shared with TRBD1. CDR3 length equals 15 residues. Trimming at V came to 0 bases and at J to 4 bases, leaving 4 bases not matched to a gene. Germline values: CDR1 MGHRA, CDR2 YSYEKL. Written as DNA, the CDR3 is TGCGCCAGCAGCCAAGAACCCGACAGGGGAGAGACCCAGTACTTC. The encoded protein is CASSQEPDRGETQYF.

Remarks on this clone: At the DNA level, this CDR3 is encoded by other sequences in the same sample as well. The chain is built from TRBV6-1 and TRBJ2-7; D not resolved. The V and J ends lost 2 bases and 1 base respectively, with 6 bases between them. This CDR3 comprises 13 residues. The germline CDR1 and CDR2 sequences are MNHNS and SASEGT. The CDR3 protein is CASSELGSYEQYF. The CDR3 DNA reads as TGTGCCAGCAGTGAACTTGGATCCTACGAGCAGTACTTC.

The chain links TRBV5-1 to TRBJ2-7; the match to TRBD1 covers 9 bases. Germline V gene lookup returns CDR1 SGHRS and CDR2 YFSETQ. Trimming at V came to 3 bases and at J to 7 bases, leaving 8 bases not matched to a gene. The CDR3 is 14 residues long. The CDR3 DNA reads as TGCGCCAGCAGCTGGACAGGGGTCGAATTAGAGCAGTACTTC. As protein: CASSWTGVELEQYF.

This chain uses TRBV28 with TRBJ2-3, with D possibly matching TRBD1 (6 bases). Germline V gene lookup returns CDR1 MDHEN and CDR2 SYDVKM. The CDR3 has 16 amino acids. Trimming cost V 4 bases and J 1 base, with 15 bases left between them. CDR3 sequence reads: CASSSLGQSRTDTQYF. The DNA for the CDR3 is TGTGCCAGCAGTTCCCTAGGACAGAGTCGCACAGATACGCAGTATTTT.

V usage is TRBV5-1 and J usage is TRBJ2-3; 9 bases match TRBD1. V dropped 1 base and J dropped 3; count of bases not matched to a gene: 9. The CDR3 length is 17 residues. The germline V gene has CDR1 SGHRS and CDR2 YFSETQ. The CDR3 reads CASSLTGGSLVTDTQYF. CDR3 sequence (DNA): TGCGCCAGCAGCTTGACAGGGGGCTCGCTCGTAACAGATACGCAGTATTTT.

The gene calls are TRBV19 and TRBJ1-1; D remains ambiguous. Germline V lookup: CDR1 LNHDA, CDR2 SQIVND (reference sequence). The CDR3 sequence is 14 residues long. V gave up 2 bases and J gave up 1 base, with 8 bases separating them. The CDR3 nucleotides are TGTGCCAGTAGTATATGGCACAAGAACACTGAAGCTTTCTTT. Its protein product is CASSIWHKNTEAFF. Filled out from reference TRBV19 and TRBJ1-1, the complete variable domain reads DGGITQSPKYLFRKEGQNVTLSCEQNLNHDAMYWYRQDPGQGLRLIYYSQIVNDFQKGDIAEGYSVSREKKESFPLTVTSAQKNPTAFYLCASSIWHKNTEAFFGQGTRLTVV.

This clone was detected once. The J gene is TRBJ1-1, the V gene TRBV9; D possibly corresponds to TRBD1 (5 bases). Per germline, CDR1 SGDLS and CDR2 YYNGEE. This CDR3 has 15 residues. V lost 0 bases to trimming and J lost 3 bases, with 12 bases between them. The CDR3 sequence is CASSVVGVGDTEAFF. In DNA, the CDR3 is TGTGCCAGCAGCGTAGTGGGGGTGGGCGACACTGAAGCTTTCTTT.

The chain links TRBV10-1 to TRBJ2-7; D gene ambiguous. This CDR3 has 12 amino acids. The germline V gene has CDR1 WNHNN and CDR2 SYGVQD (reference sequence). Trimming shortened V by 6 bases and J by 5 bases, and 11 bases separated the two germline ends. The CDR3 nucleotides are TGCGCCAGCAGCCCCGGGTCCCACGAGCAGTACTTC. Translation: CASSPGSHEQYF.

This chain links TRBV11-2 with TRBJ2-2, with D possibly being TRBD2 (6 bases). The CDR3 loop spans 14 amino acids. The V and J ends lost 7 bases and 1 base respectively, with 10 bases between them. CDR1 is SGHAT, CDR2 FQNNGV, per germline. For the CDR3, the DNA is TGTGCCAGCACCCCGGGACTGAACACCGGGGAGCTGTTTTTT. Its translation is CASTPGLNTGELFF.

The CDR3: CASSLGTGTGHEQYF. The CDR3 nucleotides are TGTGCCAGCAGCTTAGGGACCGGGACAGGCCACGAGCAGTACTTC. The chain joins TRBV11-2 to TRBJ2-7, with 8 bases matching TRBD1. Trimming cost V 1 base and J 5 bases; bases outside gene matches: 7. The germline V gene encodes CDR1 SGHAT and CDR2 FQNNGV. The CDR3 runs to 15 residues.

This chain links TRBV11-2 with TRBJ2-7; no definite D call. CDR3 length: 14 amino acids. V dropped 0 bases and J dropped 6 bases, with 12 bases sitting between them. The germline gives CDR1 SGHAT, CDR2 FQNNGV. The CDR3 nucleotides read TGTGCCAGCAGCTTAGATCGGCTAGTTTTCGAGCAGTACTTC. It is translated as CASSLDRLVFEQYF.

As DNA, the CDR3 is TGCGCCAGCAGCCGGGGAGGCGGGGTTGTCGACTATGGCTACACCTTC. Residues: CASSRGGGVVDYGYTF. The chain is built from TRBV4-1 and TRBJ1-2; D is ambiguous. Germline-derived CDR1 and CDR2 are MGHRA and YSYEKL. This CDR3 region has 16 residues. The V end lost 4 bases, the J end lost 3 bases, and 18 bases lay between the germline ends.